This is a list of T cell receptor beta chains from one sample in a study of CD8 T cells in ankylosing spondylitis. MiXCR, run by TCRdb on the 5' RACE reads, gives a single entry per CDR3 protein. The sample includes 200,000 to 300,000 distinct CDR3 sequences, 8.6% of them seen just once. The sequenced sample was blood, either unsorted or a sorted T cell fraction (not recorded which). The receptors derive from a male donor with ankylosing spondylitis or in good health (not recorded which). The CDR3 runs from the conserved cysteine through the conserved F or W. D genes are given only for firm matches. A row's size may be missing; if present it is once, few, many or a size class.

>TRBV12-3/TRBV12-4|-|few|TRBJ2-7
TGTGCCAGCGGCGGGACGGGACAATACGAGCAGTACTTC
CASGGTGQYEQYF
>TRBV6-1|-|few|TRBJ2-5
TGTGCCAGCAGTCGAAGCAGGGGGGGAGAGACCCAGTACTTC
CASSRSRGGETQYF
>TRBV18|-|many|TRBJ1-1
TGTGCCAGCTCACCACAGGGAGGTCGCACTGAAGCTTTCTTT
CASSPQGGRTEAFF
>TRBV12-3/TRBV12-4|-|many|TRBJ1-5
TGTGCCAGCAGCCCGGAGGTCAATCAGCCCCAGCATTTT
CASSPEVNQPQHF
>TRBV4-3|-|-|TRBJ1-1
TGCGCCAGCAGCCAAGATCTTTGGAGGTCTGAAGCTTTCTTT
CASSQDLWRSEAFF
>TRBV3-1|TRBD2|many|TRBJ2-1
TGTGCCAGCAGCGGAGGACTAGCGCACAGCAATGAGCAGTTCTTC
CASSGGLAHSNEQFF
>TRBV5-1|-|many|TRBJ1-1
TGCGCCAGCACCCTTGGGGGACAGAACACTGAAGCTTTCTTT
CASTLGGQNTEAFF
>TRBV5-1|TRBD1|many|TRBJ1-6
TGCGCCAGCAGCCAAGGGACAGGGATTGGGTCACCCCTCCACTTT
CASSQGTGIGSPLHF
>TRBV4-2|-|few|TRBJ1-1
TGTGCCAGCAGCCAAGACTTGCCCAGCGTTGCTTTCTTT
CASSQDLPSVAFF
>TRBV7-2|-|many|TRBJ2-1
TGTGCCAGCAGACTAAGTAACTATGAGCAGTTCTTC
CASRLSNYEQFF
>TRBV12-3/TRBV12-4|-|-|TRBJ2-7
TGTGCCAGCAGTTTAGGATACGGCTCCTACGAGCAGTACTTC
CASSLGYGSYEQYF
>TRBV19|TRBD2|few|TRBJ2-7
TGTGCCAGTAGTGGACTAGCGGGGGCCTACGAGCAGTACTTC
CASSGLAGAYEQYF
>TRBV5-1|TRBD2|many|TRBJ2-3
TGCGCCAGCAGCAAAAGTCTAGCGGGAGGGCCCTCAACAGATACGCAGTATTTT
CASSKSLAGGPSTDTQYF
>TRBV28|TRBD2|many|TRBJ2-1
TGTGCCAGCAGTTTCCTGTCTCGGAGCGGGAGTCTGTTCTTC
CASSFLSRSGSLFF
>TRBV29-1|TRBD1|many|TRBJ1-6
TGCAGCGCATCGACAGGGGTCATGGATTCACCCCTCCACTTT
CSASTGVMDSPLHF
>TRBV6-2/TRBV6-3|-|many|TRBJ2-2
TGTGCCAGCAGTTACGGAGTCGAGACGAACACCGGGGAGCTGTTTTTT
CASSYGVETNTGELFF
>TRBV5-1|-|few|TRBJ1-1
TGCGCCAGCAGCTTGGGGGATAGATCGGAAGCTTTCTTT
CASSLGDRSEAFF
>TRBV6-6|-|few|TRBJ2-2
TGTGCCAGCAGTTACTCGACCGGCGGGGAGCTGTTTTTT
CASSYSTGGELFF
>TRBV20-1|-|many|TRBJ2-7
TGCAGTGTACTAGGAGAAACCTACGAGCAGTACTTC
CSVLGETYEQYF
>TRBV7-2|-|many|TRBJ2-1
TGTGCCAGCAGCTTAGTAGAATTAACAGGGACGACCAATGAGCAGTTCTTC
CASSLVELTGTTNEQFF
>TRBV7-2|-|few|TRBJ2-7
TGTGCCAGCAGCTTAGCGGTCTGGGGGTACGAGCAGTACTTC
CASSLAVWGYEQYF
>TRBV7-2|-|many|TRBJ1-3
TGTGCCAGCAGCTTAGGGGTGAGGTCTGGAAACACCATATATTTT
CASSLGVRSGNTIYF
>TRBV5-1|TRBD1|few|TRBJ1-1
TGCGCCAGCAGCTCGAGGACAGGGAGGAGCACTGAAGCTTTCTTT
CASSSRTGRSTEAFF
>TRBV3-1|-|few|TRBJ2-1
TGTGCCAGCCGCCGGGCGGCCGGTGAGCAGTTCTTC
CASRRAAGEQFF
>TRBV5-1|TRBD1|many|TRBJ1-1
TGCGCCAGCAGCTTAGGGACAGGGGGCAGAACTGAAGCTTTCTTT
CASSLGTGGRTEAFF
>TRBV5-1|TRBD2|many|TRBJ2-2
TGCGCCAGCAGCCTTACTAGCGGGAAGAACACCGGGGAGCTGTTTTTT
CASSLTSGKNTGELFF
>TRBV7-2|-|few|TRBJ2-1
TGTGCCAGCAGCCCCTCGAGGGATGAGCAGTTCTTC
CASSPSRDEQFF
>TRBV20-1|TRBD1|many|TRBJ1-1
TGCAGTGCTAGAGACCCCCACGACAGGGTGGTTACTGAAGCTTTCTTT
CSARDPHDRVVTEAFF
>TRBV12-3/TRBV12-4|-|many|TRBJ2-1
TGTGCCAGCAGTTTAGATGGTGAGCGGCGCTCGGGGGAGCAGTTCTTC
CASSLDGERRSGEQFF
>TRBV9|-|many|TRBJ2-3
TGTGCCAGCAGCGTAGGGACCACAGATACGCAGTATTTT
CASSVGTTDTQYF
>TRBV5-6|-|many|TRBJ1-1
TGTGCCAGCAGCCCGGAGGGTCTGAACACTGAAGCTTTCTTT
CASSPEGLNTEAFF
>TRBV5-6|-|many|TRBJ2-6
TGTGCCAGCAGCCTCGACAGGGAGGTCAATAGGGCCAACGTCCTGACTTTC
CASSLDREVNRANVLTF
>TRBV5-1|TRBD1|many|TRBJ1-1
TGCGCCAGCAGCTTGACAGGGGGTTTGGCTGAAGCTTTCTTT
CASSLTGGLAEAFF